This TCR beta chain was obtained from a study of technical replicates of blood from a few donors. Trimming cost V 8 bases and J 2 bases, with 22 bases left between them. Germline V gene sequence: CDR1 MNHEY, CDR2 SMNVEV (reference sequence). The CDR3 is 16 amino acids. Only in-frame clones appear in the TCRdb table, and some are missing; sequencing was by immunoSEQ multiplex PCR. The data hold 84,000 or so clones, with less than 98% observed a single time. The chain joins TRBV27 to TRBJ2-7, with D possibly matching TRBD2 (5 bases). The source of this sequence is a human donor in good health. Sample: T cells isolated from PBMCs. CDR3 DNA: TGTGCCAGCGTGCCGCGTAAATCCGACGGGACCTACGAGCAGTACTTC. It encodes CASVPRKSDGTYEQYF.